This TCR beta chain was found in a study of blood T cell repertoires in COVID-19. Study as a whole: The samples span acute and convalescent COVID-19 from the United States, Italy and Spain. T cells, B-cell-depleted T cells, or PBMCs supplied cDNA or gDNA.

Germline values: CDR1 SGHRS, CDR2 YFSETQ. The CDR3 length is 16 residues. The V end lost 4 bases, the J end lost 6 bases, and 19 bases lay between the germline ends. Original processing methods: For nucleated cells, counts were estimated from reference gene primer amplification. Assay used: immunoSEQ multiplex PCR; TCRdb lists only in-frame clones, some missing. V and J calls and clone size are as listed in that table; D and trimming were resolved from the DNA. The profile shows around 700,000 clones, over 80% of them singletons. The source of this sequence is a young woman with acute or convalescent COVID-19. This rearrangement joins TRBV5-1 to TRBJ2-2; the D gene is possibly TRBD2 (5 bases). The sequenced sample consisted of peripheral blood. Written as DNA, the CDR3 is TGCGCCAGCAGCGACCCAACCAACACCGGGGCCGGGGAGCTGTTTTTT. It translates to CASSDPTNTGAGELFF.